This T cell receptor beta chain was captured by sequencing in a study of blood T cell repertoires in COVID-19. The wider study: Acute-phase and convalescent COVID-19 samples originated in the United States, Italy and Spain. PBMCs, B-cell-depleted T cells, or T cells provided the cDNA or gDNA that made up the material.

The CDR3 sequence is 17 residues long. The germline V and J ends were trimmed by 0 bases and 2 bases, with 15 bases remaining between them. Germline V lookup: CDR1 LGHNA, CDR2 YNFKEQ. Source study methods: Researchers report that nucleated cell counts were estimated from reference gene primer amplification. Libraries were prepared by immunoSEQ multiplex PCR; TCRdb keeps only in-frame clonotypes and omits some of them. V, J and clone size reflect that table, while D and trimming were determined from the DNA. The sample contains fewer than 120,000 clones, around 74% of which appear only once. Input material: peripheral blood. The chain couples TRBV4-2 to TRBJ2-3; tentatively, D is TRBD2 (6 bases). This TCR derives from a woman between 55 and 75 years old with acute or convalescent COVID-19. CDR3 bases: TGTGCCAGCAGCCAAGATAAAAACGGGGGTCTCACAGATACGCAGTATTTT. This translates into CASSQDKNGGLTDTQYF.